A selection of T cell receptor beta chains follows, all from one sample in a study of blood T cells in healthy people across ages. TCRdb recomputed calls from the 5' RACE reads with MiXCR, one row per CDR3 protein. The sample carries under 700,000 distinct CDR3 sequences, nearly 25% recorded once. This same sample was also part of a study on T cells of mothers and their children.

The specimen sequenced was blood. The source of these receptors is a boy younger than 18 in good health. CDR3s include the opening cysteine and the closing phenylalanine or tryptophan. The D gene is left open where the match is weak. Size is stated for part of the rows, as once, few or many counts, or as a class when the clone is expanded.

>TRBV18|TRBD2|TRBJ2-1|few
CASSPTSGRGVWSEQFF
TGTGCCAGCTCACCAACTAGCGGGAGGGGTGTTTGGAGTGAGCAGTTCTTC
>TRBV4-3|NA|TRBJ1-4|NA
CASSRARAAGNEKLFF
TGCGCCAGCAGCCGGGCTCGGGCCGCGGGGAATGAAAAACTGTTTTTT
>TRBV20-1|NA|TRBJ2-3|once
CSAPSSDTPRDTQYF
TGCAGTGCTCCCTCTTCGGACACCCCCAGAGATACGCAGTATTTT
>TRBV28|NA|TRBJ2-5|many
CASSPPLGVFVETQYF
TGTGCCAGCAGTCCGCCTCTGGGGGTTTTTGTGGAGACCCAGTACTTC
>TRBV3-1|NA|TRBJ1-1|NA
CASSQVAENTGAFF
TGTGCCAGCAGCCAAGTCGCAGAGAACACTGGAGCTTTCTTT
>TRBV4-1|NA|TRBJ1-6|NA
CASSRGPHGGSDSPLHF
TGCGCCAGCAGCCGAGGCCCCCACGGGGGGAGCGATTCACCCCTCCACTTT
>TRBV20-1|NA|TRBJ1-5|NA
CSARGQGYPQHF
TGCAGTGCTAGGGGCCAGGGGTATCCCCAGCATTTT
>TRBV12-3/TRBV12-4|TRBD2|TRBJ2-7|NA
CASREGLAATYEQYF
TGTGCCAGCAGAGAGGGACTAGCGGCAACCTACGAGCAGTACTTC
>TRBV2|TRBD1|TRBJ1-5|few
CASSEGTTGNQPQHF
TGTGCCAGCAGTGAAGGAACGACAGGGAATCAGCCCCAGCATTTT
>TRBV7-2|TRBD1|TRBJ1-2|few
CASSTQTGGFFGYTF
TGTGCCAGCAGCACCCAGACAGGGGGGTTTTTTGGCTACACCTTC
>TRBV24-1|NA|TRBJ2-1|NA
CATSDFRGTTYNEQFF
TGTGCCACCAGTGATTTTCGGGGGACCACCTACAATGAGCAGTTCTTC
>TRBV4-2|NA|TRBJ2-2|few
CASSQVVPGNRVDGELFF
TGTGCCAGCAGCCAAGTAGTTCCCGGGAACAGGGTTGACGGGGAGCTGTTTTTT
>TRBV6-6|TRBD1|TRBJ2-2|few
CASSLRTGVNTGELFF
TGTGCCAGCAGCTTACGGACAGGGGTAAACACCGGGGAGCTGTTTTTT
>TRBV6-1|TRBD1|TRBJ2-6|NA
CASATGGSGANVLTF
TGTGCCAGCGCGACAGGGGGATCTGGGGCCAACGTCCTGACTTTC
>TRBV6-4|TRBD1|TRBJ2-7|NA
CASGGQGSSYEQYF
TGTGCCAGCGGGGGACAGGGGAGCTCCTACGAGCAGTACTTC
>TRBV3-1|NA|TRBJ1-5|few
CASSPRPGRQPQHF
TGTGCCAGCAGCCCGAGGCCGGGGCGTCAGCCCCAGCATTTT
>TRBV12-3/TRBV12-4|NA|TRBJ1-2|NA
CASSPGNRAGYTF
TGTGCCAGCAGCCCGGGGAACAGGGCTGGCTACACCTTC
>TRBV20-1|NA|TRBJ1-2|NA
CSARAYMGVGYGYTF
TGCAGTGCTAGAGCGTATATGGGGGTCGGCTATGGCTACACCTTC